A single sample gave rise to the 8 T cell receptor beta chains below, sequenced in a study of CD8+ T cells in alopecia areata. Extracted RNA was reverse transcribed, and the resulting cDNA served as sequencing template. Data came from immunoSEQ multiplex PCR; TCRdb stores just in-frame clones and leaves some out. The repertoire holds 150,000 to 200,000 clones, with approximately 67% as singletons. The treatment here: oral pan-JAK inhibitor, 5-10 mg twice daily. Sequencing used CD4+ T cells sorted from blood, obtained at roughly week 49, from a patient treated with tofacitinib. The receptors were gathered from a human donor with alopecia areata.

V usage is TRBV29-1 and J usage is TRBJ2-5; either TRBD1 or TRBD2 may supply D (5 bases each). Trimming stripped 8 bases from V and 5 bases from J, with 24 bases between. The length of the CDR3 is 15 residues. Per germline, CDR1 SQVTM and CDR2 ANQGSEA. The chain's CDR3 is CSHIGTAHRGETQYF. The CDR3 nucleotides are TGCAGCCATATTGGGACCGCACACCGCGGGGAGACCCAGTACTTC.

This chain joins TRBV6-1 and TRBJ2-7; possible D gene TRBD2, 6 bases. The CDR3 covers 14 residues. V was pared by 6 bases and J by 2 bases, with 14 bases between. CDR1 and CDR2 (germline): MNHNS, SASEGT. For the CDR3, the DNA is TGTGCCAGCAGGAGAGGTGGGGGGACCTACGAGCAGTACTTC. Amino acid sequence: CASRRGGGTYEQYF.

This chain's CDR3 is CASSPGTALYEQYF. The CDR3 nucleotides are TGTGCCAGCTCACCCGGGACAGCCCTATACGAGCAGTACTTC. The V call is TRBV18, the J call TRBJ2-7; 7 nucleotides match TRBD1. This CDR3 has 14 residues. V trimming: 3 bases; J trimming: 4 bases; junction bases outside the gene matches: 6. Germline lookup yields CDR1 KGHSH and CDR2 LQKENI.

This clone was seen a few times. The chain joins TRBV10-3 to TRBJ2-3, with unresolved D. Trimming took 8 bases from V and 2 from J, leaving 5 bases between them. Germline V CDR1 and CDR2: ENHRY, SYGVKD. The CDR3 sequence is 11 residues long. CDR3 DNA: TGTGCCATCCAGGTCACAGATACGCAGTATTTT. Amino acid sequence: CAIQVTDTQYF.

The chain has TRBV10-3 and TRBJ2-5; TRBD1 is a possible D gene (6 bases). V dropped 11 bases and J dropped 3 bases, with 16 bases sitting between them. The V gene's germline CDR1 is ENHRY and CDR2 SYGVKD. This CDR3 comprises 13 residues. CDR3 region: CAATRDIKETQYF. In DNA form, the CDR3 reads TGTGCCGCAACCCGGGACATAAAAGAGACCCAGTACTTC.

This sequence joins TRBV29-1 and TRBJ1-2, with TRBD1 identical over 7 bases. Trimming removed 3 bases from V and 5 bases from J; junction bases left unmatched: 9. CDR1 and CDR2 from the germline V gene are SQVTM and ANQGSEA. The CDR3 extends over 14 amino acids. The CDR3 region has the DNA TGCAGCGTTGACGCCGGGACAGACATTTATGGCTACACCTTC. Its protein is CSVDAGTDIYGYTF.

The gene calls are TRBV15 and TRBJ2-2, with D possibly matching TRBD2 (6 bases). Germline V gives CDR1 LNHNV, CDR2 YYDKDF (reference sequence). Trimming cost V 3 bases and J 9 bases, with 14 bases left between them. This CDR3 spans 14 amino acids. The CDR3 is CATSSRETGRELFF. CDR3 nucleotides: TGTGCCACCAGCAGCCGGGAGACTGGTCGGGAGCTGTTTTTT. Filled out from reference TRBV15 and TRBJ2-2, the complete variable domain reads DAMVIQNPRYQVTQFGKPVTLSCSQTLNHNVMYWYQQKSSQAPKLLFHYYDKDFNNEADTPDNFQSRRPNTSFCFLDIRSPGLGDTAMYLCATSSRETGRELFFGEGSRLTVL.

The J gene is TRBJ1-1, the V gene TRBV9; 7 bases map to TRBD1. The CDR3 runs to 14 residues. CDR1 and CDR2 from the germline V gene are SGDLS and YYNGEE. V trimming: 4 bases; J trimming: 5 bases; junction bases outside the gene matches: 8. This CDR3 reads CASSTEGARTEAFF. The CDR3 coding sequence is TGTGCCAGCAGCACCGAGGGGGCGCGTACTGAAGCTTTCTTT.